The 21 T cell receptor beta chains below all came from one sample that was sequenced in a study of T cells after yellow fever vaccination. From the 5' RACE reads, TCRdb called clonotypes with MiXCR, one entry per CDR3 protein. The sample holds some 420,000 distinct CDR3 sequences, roughly a sixth seen once. The sample was PBMCs, taken before the yellow fever booster vaccination. Receptors originate from a man younger than 35 who received the YFV17D yellow fever vaccine.

This clonotype came up many times. V gene TRBV4-1 combines with J gene TRBJ2-2; 7 positions match TRBD2. The CDR3 has 16 residues. CDR1 is MGHRA, CDR2 YSYEKL, per germline. V was pared by 3 bases and J by 0 bases, with 4 bases of the junction left unmatched. In DNA form, the CDR3 reads TGCGCCAGCAGCCAGGTAGCGGGTGCGAACACCGGGGAGCTGTTTTTT. Its protein product is CASSQVAGANTGELFF.

The chain is built from TRBV5-6 and TRBJ2-7; the D gene could be TRBD1 or TRBD2 (5 bases each). The CDR3 spans 15 residues. Germline lookup yields CDR1 SGHDT and CDR2 YYEEEE. V was pared by 5 bases and J by 1 base, with 16 bases between. CDR3 nucleotides: TGTGCCAGCAGGCGTTCGGGGCTAGGGTCCTACGAGCAGTACGTC. Its protein product is CASRRSGLGSYEQYV.

This clonotype has only a few counts. The chain employs TRBV27 and TRBJ1-4; no firm D call. The ends were cut back, 5 bases at V and 5 bases at J, with 12 bases in the middle. CDR1 is MNHEY and CDR2 is SMNVEV in the germline V gene (reference sequence). The CDR3 runs to 14 residues. CDR3 coding DNA: TGTGCCAGCAGTCCGGAGGGCGGAAATGAAAAACTGTTTTTT. Translation: CASSPEGGNEKLFF.

This clonotype has only a few counts. V gene TRBV12-3 or TRBV12-4 combines with J gene TRBJ2-2; 8 positions agree with TRBD2. The CDR3 covers 17 residues. Trimming cost V 6 bases and J 1 base; bases outside gene matches: 10. This CDR3 is CASSSDLSGRNTGELFF. The CDR3, as DNA: TGTGCCAGCAGCTCTGACCTCAGCGGGAGGAACACCGGGGAGCTGTTTTTT.

The sample holds a few counts of this clonotype. The V and J genes are TRBV20-1 and TRBJ2-3; the match to TRBD1 covers 7 bases. The J segment lost 5 bases and the V segment lost 2 bases, leaving 4 bases of the junction unmatched. The germline V gene encodes CDR1 DFQATT and CDR2 SNEGSKA (reference sequence). The CDR3 extends over 13 amino acids. The CDR3 is CSARPTGQDTQYF. DNA for the CDR3: TGCAGTGCTAGACCGACAGGGCAAGATACGCAGTATTTT.

This rearrangement joins TRBV2 to TRBJ1-5; D not resolved. Looked up from germline, CDR1 is SNHLY and CDR2 is FYNNEI. The length of the CDR3 is 13 residues. Trimming stripped 9 bases from V and 2 bases from J, with 11 bases between. The CDR3 nucleotides read TGTGCCAGGGTCCCCATCGGCAATCAGCCCCAGCATTTT. This encodes CARVPIGNQPQHF.

This sequence joins TRBV7-2 and TRBJ1-5; no clear D gene. Trimming removed 6 bases at V and 9 bases at J, with 12 bases between. Germline V gives CDR1 SGHTA, CDR2 FQGNSA. The CDR3 extends over 12 amino acids. DNA of the CDR3: TGTGCCAGCAGTCTAGGGTTCCCGCCCCAGCATTTT. This encodes CASSLGFPPQHF.

This chain links TRBV20-1 with TRBJ2-3; D tentatively fits TRBD1 or TRBD2 (5 bases each). Looked up from germline, CDR1 is DFQATT and CDR2 is SNEGSKA (reference sequence). V lost 3 bases, J lost 4 bases, and 11 bases lay in between. CDR3 length equals 13 residues. For the CDR3, the DNA is TGCAGTGCTAGGGGTGTGGGGGCAGATACGCAGTATTTT. Its translation: CSARGVGADTQYF.

The sample holds a few counts of this clonotype. J is TRBJ2-2 and V is TRBV6-6; no clear D. Germline V gene lookup returns CDR1 MNHNY and CDR2 SVGAGI (reference sequence). The V and J ends lost 10 bases and 8 bases respectively, with 11 bases between them. The CDR3 consists of 11 residues. CDR3 DNA sequence: TGTGCCACCACCCCGGGTGGGGAGCTGTTTTTT. Protein: CATTPGGELFF.

The rearrangement uses TRBV20-1 and TRBJ2-1, with no clear D. The V end lost 1 base, the J end lost 12 bases, and 10 bases lay between the germline ends. CDR1 DFQATT and CDR2 SNEGSKA come from the germline V gene (reference sequence). The length of the CDR3 is 11 residues. CDR3 sequence reads: CSARALEWQFF. The CDR3 DNA follows: TGCAGTGCTAGAGCTTTGGAGTGGCAGTTCTTC.

Only a few counts were recorded for this clonotype. CDR3 loop: CASSPNPDRNTGELFF. Here the CDR3 DNA reads TGTGCCAGCAGCCCAAACCCCGACAGAAACACCGGGGAGCTGTTTTTT. The V gene is TRBV7-9, the J gene TRBJ2-2, with D possibly TRBD1 on 5 matching bases. Germline-derived CDR1 and CDR2 are SEHNR and FQNEAQ (reference sequence). This CDR3 is 16 amino acids long. Trimming left V 5 bases short and J 2 bases short, with 15 bases between. The full variable domain, its missing parts supplied by reference TRBV7-9 and TRBJ2-2, is DTGVSQNPRHKITKRGQNVTFRCDPISEHNRLYWYRQTLGQGPEFLTYFQNEAQLEKSRLLSDRFSAERPKGSFSTLEIQRTEQGDSAMYLCASSPNPDRNTGELFFGEGSRLTVL.

This clonotype was seen only a few times. J is TRBJ2-4 and V is TRBV5-4; D possibly corresponds to TRBD2 (6 bases). The CDR3 extends over 15 amino acids. Germline values: CDR1 SGHNT, CDR2 YYREEE (reference sequence). Trimming stripped 2 bases from V and 2 bases from J, with 11 bases between. CDR3 sequence (DNA): TGTGCCAGCAGCTTCGGAGGGGCTCCCAAAAACATTCAGTACTTC. Encoded protein: CASSFGGAPKNIQYF.

This clonotype was counted many times. The chain employs TRBV6-2 or TRBV6-3 and TRBJ2-7; D uncertain. Germline CDR1 and CDR2: MNHEY and SVGEGT. Trimming pared 7 bases from V and 2 bases from J, leaving 12 bases between. This CDR3 has 13 residues. The CDR3 loop reads CASNAAFPYEQYF. In DNA, the CDR3 is TGTGCCAGCAACGCCGCGTTCCCCTACGAGCAGTACTTC.

This clonotype was detected a few times. The chain combines TRBV10-2 with TRBJ2-7, with a tentative D call TRBD1 (6 bases). CDR3 length: 16 amino acids. Germline CDR1 is WSHSY and CDR2 is SAAADI. V lost 0 bases to trimming and J lost 0 bases, with 12 bases between them. Here the CDR3 reads CASSESITGNSYEQYF. CDR3 DNA sequence: TGCGCCAGCAGTGAGTCGATCACAGGGAACTCCTACGAGCAGTACTTC.

There are a few counts of this clonotype. The gene calls are TRBV14 and TRBJ2-6, with TRBD1 as a possible D gene (5 bases). Germline V lookup: CDR1 SGHDN, CDR2 FVKESK. Trimming took 2 bases from V and 1 from J, leaving 27 bases between them. The CDR3 length is 22 residues. The CDR3 nucleotides are TGTGCCAGCAGCCAATCGAAACTGACCCGCAGGGATAAGAATTCTGGGGCCAACGTCCTGACTTTC. Its protein product is CASSQSKLTRRDKNSGANVLTF.

This clonotype was seen more than once but under ten times. The chain links TRBV7-2 to TRBJ2-3; a possible D gene is TRBD2 (6 bases). The CDR3 consists of 13 residues. Trimming cost V 3 bases and J 7 bases, with 11 bases left between them. CDR1 and CDR2 from the germline V gene are SGHTA and FQGNSA. The CDR3 reads CASSFDAGHTQYF. Here the CDR3 DNA reads TGTGCCAGCAGCTTCGATGCGGGACATACGCAGTATTTT. Variable domain in full (rest from reference TRBV7-2 and TRBJ2-3): GAGVSQSPSNKVTEKGKDVELRCDPISGHTALYWYRQSLGQGLEFLIYFQGNSAPDKSGLPSDRFSAERTGGSVSTLTIQRTQQEDSAVYLCASSFDAGHTQYFGPGTRLTVL.

This clonotype turned up a few times. The chain links TRBV10-3 to TRBJ2-3; TRBD2 aligns across 9 bases. Germline CDR1 is ENHRY and CDR2 is SYGVKD. The CDR3 totals 16 residues. V dropped 4 bases and J dropped 0; count of bases not matched to a gene: 5. CDR3 in DNA: TGTGCCATCAGTGTCCTAGCGGGGAGTAGCACAGATACGCAGTATTTT. It is translated as CAISVLAGSSTDTQYF.

This clonotype has more than one count but fewer than ten. The V and J genes are TRBV11-2 and TRBJ1-1; 7 bases line up with TRBD1. Per germline, CDR1 SGHAT and CDR2 FQNNGV. This CDR3 is 16 amino acids long. The ends lost 5 bases at V and 0 bases at J; junction bases unmatched: 9. The CDR3 nucleotides are TGTGCCAGCAGCCCCCGACAGGGCCGCATGAACACTGAAGCTTTCTTT. Translating it yields CASSPRQGRMNTEAFF.

The CDR3 sequence: CASRVGLAGAETQYF. In nucleotides, the CDR3 is TGTGCCAGCAGGGTGGGACTAGCGGGGGCAGAGACCCAGTACTTC. This chain links TRBV5-6 with TRBJ2-5; 14 bases agree with TRBD2. CDR1 and CDR2 (germline): SGHDT, YYEEEE. CDR3 length: 15 residues. V lost 5 bases and J lost 4; bases outside the gene matches: 4. Together with reference TRBV5-6 and TRBJ2-5, the CDR3 gives the full variable domain: DAGVTQSPTHLIKTRGQQVTLRCSPKSGHDTVSWYQQALGQGPQFIFQYYEEEERQRGNFPDRFSGHQFPNYSSELNVNALLLGDSALYLCASRVGLAGAETQYFGPGTRLLVL.

The sample holds a few counts of this clonotype. The chain has TRBV20-1 and TRBJ2-7; D is unclear. The CDR3 is made up of 13 amino acids. V was pared by 0 bases and J by 3 bases, with 9 bases between. Germline CDR1 is DFQATT and CDR2 is SNEGSKA (reference sequence). CDR3 in amino acids: CSARDRTYYEQYF. CDR3 bases: TGCAGTGCTAGAGACCGTACCTACTACGAGCAGTACTTC.

A few counts support this clonotype. This chain links TRBV10-3 with TRBJ2-2; D might be TRBD2 (5 bases). The CDR3 is 18 amino acids. Germline values: CDR1 ENHRY, CDR2 SYGVKD. Trimming took 0 bases from V and 0 from J, leaving 14 bases between them. Written as DNA, the CDR3 is TGTGCCATCAGTGAGTCGCATCGGGCGGGCACGAACACCGGGGAGCTGTTTTTT. It codes for CAISESHRAGTNTGELFF.